The rows below give T cell receptor beta chains drawn from one sample of a study of control samples from healthy donors and cancer patients. Data came from immunoSEQ multiplex PCR; TCRdb stores just in-frame clones and leaves some out. The data contain approximately 210,000 clones, around 93% of them seen just once; the ten biggest clones take up 1.5% to 2%. The sequencing input was blood. All receptors come from a man aged 30 to 45 in good health. Both conserved end residues are part of each CDR3. D genes are given only for firm matches. Rows give clone size only sometimes, using once, few, many, or a class for an expanded clone.

v_call,d_call,clone_size,j_call,cdr3_nt,cdr3_aa
TRBV5-1,.,.,TRBJ1-4,TGCGCCAGCAGCTTGGCGGGGGCAACTAATGAAAAACTGTTTTTT,CASSLAGATNEKLFF
TRBV9,.,few,TRBJ2-7,TGTGCCAGCAGCAATAGTCACAATTCCTACGAGCAGTACTTC,CASSNSHNSYEQYF
TRBV7-7,TRBD1,once,TRBJ2-1,TGTGCCAGCAGCTGCCTCCGGGACAGGGGTCCCAATGAGCAGTTCTTC,CASSCLRDRGPNEQFF
TRBV19,.,once,TRBJ1-4,TGTGCCAGTAGTATAGGTCACCTAATCCCCAATGAAAAACTGTTTTTT,CASSIGHLIPNEKLFF
TRBV6-5,.,once,TRBJ2-1,TGTGCTATCCGGGGGCAGGGCTACAATGAGCAGTTCTTC,CAIRGQGYNEQFF
TRBV19,.,.,TRBJ2-2,TGTGCCAGTAGTATAGAGGGGCGCCTGTCGACCGGGGAGCTGTTTTTT,CASSIEGRLSTGELFF
TRBV6-5,TRBD1,.,TRBJ2-7,TGTGCCAGCAGTTACTCGTGGACAGGGGACTCCTACGAGCAGTACTTC,CASSYSWTGDSYEQYF
TRBV3-1/TRBV3-2,TRBD2,.,TRBJ2-2,TGTGCCAGCAGAGCGGGGGGTATGTTCGGGGAGCTGTTTTTT,CASRAGGMFGELFF
TRBV27,.,.,TRBJ2-7,TGTGCCACCTCCCGGACTAACAACTACGAGCAGTACTTC,CATSRTNNYEQYF
TRBV10-2,.,.,TRBJ1-2,TGCGCCGGCAGTGAGGGATCAGGGAATGGCTACACCTTC,CAGSEGSGNGYTF
TRBV9,.,.,TRBJ2-7,TGTGCCAGCAGCGTAGTAGGCTACTCCTCCTACGAGCAGTACTTC,CASSVVGYSSYEQYF
TRBV5-1,.,.,TRBJ2-2,TGCGCCAGCAGCTTGAACAAAGGGACCGGGGAGCTGTTTTTT,CASSLNKGTGELFF
TRBV30,.,.,TRBJ1-2,TGTGCCTGGAGAAAGAGCCTATTCTATGGCTACACCTTC,CAWRKSLFYGYTF
TRBV10-3,.,once,TRBJ1-2,TGTGCCATCAGTGAGTCGACTTGGGGGACTAACTATGGCTACACCTTC,CAISESTWGTNYGYTF
TRBV5-1,TRBD1,.,TRBJ2-7,TGCGCCAGCAGGCGCAGGACAGGGGATCCCTACGAGCAGTACTTC,CASRRRTGDPYEQYF
TRBV9,TRBD1,.,TRBJ2-2,TGTGCCAGCAGCGTACCCCTCAGGACAGGGGACACCGGGGAGCTGTTTTTT,CASSVPLRTGDTGELFF